This T cell receptor beta chain was recovered during a study of T cell responses to AZD1222 COVID-19 vaccine. The method was immunoSEQ multiplex PCR; TCRdb's version includes in-frame clones alone and lacks a portion of them. The table shows some 120,000 clones, with roughly 92% occurring only once. Analysis merged second doses at about 4 or about 12 weeks. This CDR3 comprises 15 residues. The V gene's germline CDR1 is MNHEY and CDR2 SMNVEV (reference sequence). J lost 8 bases, V lost 0 bases, and 4 bases had no gene match. Points from the study as a whole: Donors skewed white British and female; clonal diversity was possibly underestimated. An increase in Spike-specific TCR breadth and depth was observed after two AZD1222 doses. Regions 160-218 and 743-854 held dominance among vaccine-associated CD4 TCRs, which spanned spike.

Concerning this clone: Its specificity is unknown.

The sequence was collected from an adult who received the AZD1222 COVID-19 vaccine. The chain employs TRBV27 and TRBJ2-1, with TRBD1 matching over 10 bases. Specimen: peripheral blood, collected 28 days after the second AZD1222 dose. This chain's CDR3 is CASSLSLTGGDEQFF. The CDR3 coding sequence is TGTGCCAGCAGTTTATCCTTGACAGGGGGCGATGAGCAGTTCTTC.